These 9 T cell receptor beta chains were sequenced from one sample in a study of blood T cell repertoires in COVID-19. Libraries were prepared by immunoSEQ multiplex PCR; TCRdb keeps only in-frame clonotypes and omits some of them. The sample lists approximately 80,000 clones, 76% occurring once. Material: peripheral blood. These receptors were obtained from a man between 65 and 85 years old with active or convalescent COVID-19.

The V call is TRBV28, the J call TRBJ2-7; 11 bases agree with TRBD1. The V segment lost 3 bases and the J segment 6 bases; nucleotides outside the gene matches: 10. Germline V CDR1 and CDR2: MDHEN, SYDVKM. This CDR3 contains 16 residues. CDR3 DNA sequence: TGTGCCAGCAGTTTTATGACCCCGGACAGGGGGCCCGAGCAGTACTTC. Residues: CASSFMTPDRGPEQYF.

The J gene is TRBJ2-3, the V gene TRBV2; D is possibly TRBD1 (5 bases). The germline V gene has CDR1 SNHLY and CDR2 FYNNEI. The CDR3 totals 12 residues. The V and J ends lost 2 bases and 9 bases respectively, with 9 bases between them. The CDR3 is CASSESQGTQYF. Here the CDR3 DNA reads TGTGCCAGCAGTGAAAGTCAGGGCACGCAGTATTTT. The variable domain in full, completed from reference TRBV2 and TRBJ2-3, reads EPEVTQTPSHQVTQMGQEVILRCVPISNHLYFYWYRQILGQKVEFLVSFYNNEISEKSEIFDDQFSVERPDGSNFTLKIRSTKLEDSAMYFCASSESQGTQYFGPGTRLTVL.

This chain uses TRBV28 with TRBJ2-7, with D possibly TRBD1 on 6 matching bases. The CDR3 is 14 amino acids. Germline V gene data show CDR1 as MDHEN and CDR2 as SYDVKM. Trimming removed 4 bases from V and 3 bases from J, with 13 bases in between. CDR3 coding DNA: TGTGCCAGCAGTTCACCGGGACAACTCTACGAGCAGTACTTC. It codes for CASSSPGQLYEQYF.

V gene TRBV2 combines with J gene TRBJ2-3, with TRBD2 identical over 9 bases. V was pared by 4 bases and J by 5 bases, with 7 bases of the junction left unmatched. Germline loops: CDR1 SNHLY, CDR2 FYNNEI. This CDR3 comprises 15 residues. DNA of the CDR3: TGTGCCAGCAGTGGAATAGCGGGGGCTAAAGATACGCAGTATTTT. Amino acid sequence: CASSGIAGAKDTQYF.

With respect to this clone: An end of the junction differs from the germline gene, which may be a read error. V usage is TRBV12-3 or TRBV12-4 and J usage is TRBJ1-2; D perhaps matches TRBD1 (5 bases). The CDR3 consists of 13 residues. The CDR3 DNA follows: TGTGCCAGCAGTACGACTCGACAGTCACAAAGGTCCTTC. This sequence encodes CASSTTRQSQRSF.

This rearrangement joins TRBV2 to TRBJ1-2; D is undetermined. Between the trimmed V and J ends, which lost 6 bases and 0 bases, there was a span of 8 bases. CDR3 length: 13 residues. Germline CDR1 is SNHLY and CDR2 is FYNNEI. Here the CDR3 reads CASRLTTNYGYTF. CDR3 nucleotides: TGTGCCAGCAGACTGACAACTAACTATGGCTACACCTTC.

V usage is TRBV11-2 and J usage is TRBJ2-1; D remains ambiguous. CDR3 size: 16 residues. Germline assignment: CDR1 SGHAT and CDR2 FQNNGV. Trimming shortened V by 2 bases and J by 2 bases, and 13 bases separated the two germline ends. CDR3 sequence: CASSLFPVATYNEQFF. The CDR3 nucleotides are TGTGCCAGCAGCTTATTTCCGGTCGCCACCTACAATGAGCAGTTCTTC.

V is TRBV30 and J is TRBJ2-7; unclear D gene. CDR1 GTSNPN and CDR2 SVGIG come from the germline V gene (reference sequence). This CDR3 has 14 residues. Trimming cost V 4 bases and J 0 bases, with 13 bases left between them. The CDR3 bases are TGTGCCTGGATATCACCCTTTAGCTCCTACGAGCAGTACTTC. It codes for CAWISPFSSYEQYF.

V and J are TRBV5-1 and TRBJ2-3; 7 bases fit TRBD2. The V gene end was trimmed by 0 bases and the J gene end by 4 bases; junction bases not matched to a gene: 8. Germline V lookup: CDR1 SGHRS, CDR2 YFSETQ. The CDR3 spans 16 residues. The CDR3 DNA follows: TGCGCCAGCAGCTTGGAGCTAGCGGTAGGGGCAGATACGCAGTATTTT. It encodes CASSLELAVGADTQYF. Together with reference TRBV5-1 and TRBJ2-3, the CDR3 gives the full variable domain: KAGVTQTPRYLIKTRGQQVTLSCSPISGHRSVSWYQQTPGQGLQFLFEYFSETQRNKGNFPGRFSGRQFSNSRSEMNVSTLELGDSALYLCASSLELAVGADTQYFGPGTRLTVL.